This note documents a single T cell receptor beta chain sequence. Its antigen is currently unknown. The read ends 3 residues before the CDR3 terminus; that terminus is restored from the germline J gene. The sample originates from a study of T cells in women clearing cervical HPV infection. Study information: Cases were women with histologically confirmed HPV16-related CIN3 or worse, including a couple of invasive cancers. The study's findings and limits: TRBV6-7 abundance was lower in cases than controls (approximately 0.11% versus 0.16%). Unknown T-cell numbers per sample may underlie the richness differences.

All participants had a single incident cervical HPV16 infection, and prevalent HPV16 infections were excluded. Germline lookup yields CDR1 MDHEN and CDR2 SYDVKM. V was clipped by 3 bases and J by 4 bases, with 9 bases between them. CDR3 size: 13 residues. Method: immunoSEQ multiplex PCR; TCRdb's copy keeps in-frame clones and lacks some. Recorded for this sample: around 44,000 clones. Source material: blood buffy coat. This clonotype originated in a woman between 18 and 75 years old with a cervical HPV16 infection that either progressed to CIN3+ or cleared (not recorded which). The V and J genes are TRBV28 and TRBJ1-2, with D possibly being TRBD1 (5 bases). CDR3 in amino acids: CASSFEGIYGYTF. The sequenced CDR3 bases are TGTGCCAGCAGTTTTGAGGGGATCTATGGC.